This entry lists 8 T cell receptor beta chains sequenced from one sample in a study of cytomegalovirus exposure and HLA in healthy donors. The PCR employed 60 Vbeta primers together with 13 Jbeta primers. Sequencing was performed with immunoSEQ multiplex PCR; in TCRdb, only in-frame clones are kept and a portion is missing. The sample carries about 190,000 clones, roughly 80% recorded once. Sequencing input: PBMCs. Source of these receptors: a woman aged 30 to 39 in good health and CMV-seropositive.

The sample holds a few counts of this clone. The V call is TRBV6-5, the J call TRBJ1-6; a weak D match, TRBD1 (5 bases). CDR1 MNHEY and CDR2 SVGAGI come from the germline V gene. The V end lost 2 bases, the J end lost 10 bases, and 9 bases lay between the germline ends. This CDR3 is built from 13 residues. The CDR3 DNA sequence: TGTGCCAGCAGTTACCCAGGGAAGTCACCCCTCCACTTT. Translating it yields CASSYPGKSPLHF.

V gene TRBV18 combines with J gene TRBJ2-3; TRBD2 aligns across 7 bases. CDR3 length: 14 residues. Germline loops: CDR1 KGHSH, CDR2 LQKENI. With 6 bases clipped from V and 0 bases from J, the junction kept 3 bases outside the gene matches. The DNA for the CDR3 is TGTGCCAGCTCCGAGCGGGACAGCACAGATACGCAGTATTTT. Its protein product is CASSERDSTDTQYF. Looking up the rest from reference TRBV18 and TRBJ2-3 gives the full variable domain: NAGVMQNPRHLVRRRGQEARLRCSPMKGHSHVYWYRQLPEEGLKFMVYLQKENIIDESGMPKERFSAEFPKEGPSILRIQQVVRGDSAAYFCASSERDSTDTQYFGPGTRLTVL.

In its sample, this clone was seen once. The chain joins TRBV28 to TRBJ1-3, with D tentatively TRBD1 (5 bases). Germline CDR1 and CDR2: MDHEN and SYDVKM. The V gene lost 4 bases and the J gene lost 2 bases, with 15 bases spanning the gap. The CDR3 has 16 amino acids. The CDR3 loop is CASSSLFAGPGNTIYF. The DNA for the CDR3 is TGTGCCAGCAGTTCCCTCTTCGCAGGGCCTGGAAACACCATATATTTT.

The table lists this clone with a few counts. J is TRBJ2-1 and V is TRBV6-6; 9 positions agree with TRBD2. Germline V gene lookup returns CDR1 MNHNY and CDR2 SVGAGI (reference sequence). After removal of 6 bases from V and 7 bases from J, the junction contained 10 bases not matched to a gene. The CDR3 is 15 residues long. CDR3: CASRIAGVDWNEQFF. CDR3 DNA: TGTGCCAGCAGAATAGCGGGAGTGGATTGGAATGAGCAGTTCTTC.

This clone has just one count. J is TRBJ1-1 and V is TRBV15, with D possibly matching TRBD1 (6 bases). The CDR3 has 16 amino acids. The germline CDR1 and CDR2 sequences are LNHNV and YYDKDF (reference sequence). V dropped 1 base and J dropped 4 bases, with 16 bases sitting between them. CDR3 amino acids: CATSRGPRGGPTEAFF. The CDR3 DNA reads TGTGCCACCAGCAGAGGCCCCCGCGGGGGGCCCACTGAAGCTTTCTTT.

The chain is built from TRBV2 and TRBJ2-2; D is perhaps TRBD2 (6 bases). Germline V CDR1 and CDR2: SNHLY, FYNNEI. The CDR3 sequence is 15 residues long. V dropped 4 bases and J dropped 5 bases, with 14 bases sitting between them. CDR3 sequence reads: CASSGDGRSTGELFF. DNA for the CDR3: TGTGCCAGCAGTGGCGACGGGAGAAGTACCGGGGAGCTGTTTTTT.

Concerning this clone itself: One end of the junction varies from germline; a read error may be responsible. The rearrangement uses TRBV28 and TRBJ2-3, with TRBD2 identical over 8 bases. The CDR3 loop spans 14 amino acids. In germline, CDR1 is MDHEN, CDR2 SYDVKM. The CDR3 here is CASSLGLGTATQYF. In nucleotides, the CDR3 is TGTGCCAGCAGTTTGGGACTAGGAACAGCTACGCAGTATTTT. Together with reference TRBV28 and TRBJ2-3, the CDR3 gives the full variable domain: DVKVTQSSRYLVKRTGEKVFLECVQDMDHENMFWYRQDPGLGLRLIYFSYDVKMKEKGDIPEGYSVSREKKERFSLILESASTNQTSMYLCASSLGLGTATQYFGPGTRLTVL.

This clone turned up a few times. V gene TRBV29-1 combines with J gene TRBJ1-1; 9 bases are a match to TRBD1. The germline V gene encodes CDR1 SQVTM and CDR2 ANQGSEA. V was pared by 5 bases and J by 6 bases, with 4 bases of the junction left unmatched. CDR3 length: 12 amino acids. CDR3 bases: TGCAGCGTTAACCGGGACAGGGCTGAAGCTTTCTTT. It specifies CSVNRDRAEAFF.